Described below is a single TCR beta chain sequence and its context. Original analysis: Estimation of nucleated cell counts was performed using reference gene primer amplification. The table came from immunoSEQ multiplex PCR; TCRdb's copy has only in-frame clones and leaves some out. V, J and clone size are those of that table, while D and trimming were read from the DNA. The sample has 85,000 to 90,000 clones; around 86% are singletons. This sample is drawn from a study of blood T cell repertoires in COVID-19. On the study more broadly: Some COVID-19 samples were acute and others convalescent; all came from the United States, Italy and Spain.

Germline V gene data show CDR1 as SEHNR and CDR2 as FQNEAQ (reference sequence). V was shortened by 2 bases and J by 2 bases, with 20 bases between the two germline ends. The CDR3 is made up of 18 amino acids. The source of this sequence is a woman aged 80 or over with active or convalescent COVID-19. Material for sequencing was peripheral blood. This sequence joins TRBV7-9 and TRBJ2-3; maybe TRBD2 (6 bases). CDR3 sequence: CASSLKKTLALITDTQYF. The CDR3 DNA follows: TGTGCCAGCAGCTTAAAGAAGACACTAGCACTAATCACAGATACGCAGTATTTT.